These 8 T cell receptor beta chains came from one sample sequenced in a study of technical replicates of blood from several donors. Sequenced by immunoSEQ multiplex PCR; TCRdb stores in-frame clones only, minus some. The data hold 67,000 or so clones, with nearly 97% observed a single time. Input material: T cells isolated from PBMCs. The receptors were gathered from a human donor in good health.

CDR3 nucleotides: TGTGCCAGCAGCCCCGGACAGGGGCTGTATACGCAGTATTTT. Translation gives CASSPGQGLYTQYF. V and J are TRBV5-4 and TRBJ2-3; 9 positions match TRBD1. Trimming removed 4 bases from V and 7 bases from J; junction bases left unmatched: 7. This CDR3 spans 14 amino acids. From germline, CDR1 is SGHNT and CDR2 YYREEE (reference sequence).

CDR3 sequence: CASSLSGQSYNEQFF. DNA of the CDR3: TGTGCCAGCAGTTTATCGGGACAGTCCTACAATGAGCAGTTCTTC. The V and J genes are TRBV27 and TRBJ2-1; 7 bases map to TRBD1. J was trimmed by 1 base and V by 0 bases; bases with no gene match: 0. The CDR3 consists of 15 residues. The germline CDR1 and CDR2 sequences are MNHEY and SMNVEV (reference sequence).

The CDR3 DNA reads TGTGCCAGTAGTATAGGGGTCACAGGGGTGAACACCGGGGAGCTGTTTTTT. Residues: CASSIGVTGVNTGELFF. The gene calls are TRBV19 and TRBJ2-2; TRBD1 matches at 7 bases. The CDR3 runs 17 residues. Germline V gene sequence: CDR1 LNHDA, CDR2 SQIVND (reference sequence). Trimming took 1 base from V and 1 from J; bases not matched to a gene: 6.

The count of this clone is one. The chain links TRBV28 to TRBJ1-5, with a possible D match to TRBD1 (6 bases). V was pared by 6 bases and J by 2 bases, with 14 bases between. The CDR3 runs 15 residues. CDR1 is MDHEN and CDR2 is SYDVKM in the germline V gene. The CDR3 nucleotides read TGTGCCAGCAGCTCCGGGGCAGGGGGCAATCAGCCCCAGCATTTT. It encodes CASSSGAGGNQPQHF.

The chain couples TRBV5-4 to TRBJ2-5, with D possibly matching TRBD2 (6 bases). V was cut by 4 bases and J by 4 bases, with 17 bases left in between. The CDR3 extends over 15 amino acids. Per the germline V gene, CDR1 is SGHNT and CDR2 is YYREEE (reference sequence). The DNA for the CDR3 is TGTGCCAGCAGCGGTTGGGCGCTGGGAGGAGAGACCCAGTACTTC. Translating it yields CASSGWALGGETQYF. The entire variable domain, with the rest obtained from reference TRBV5-4 and TRBJ2-5, is as follows: ETGVTQSPTHLIKTRGQQVTLRCSSQSGHNTVSWYQQALGQGPQFIFQYYREEENGRGNFPPRFSGLQFPNYSSELNVNALELDDSALYLCASSGWALGGETQYFGPGTRLLVL.

The CDR3 region has the DNA TGTGCTAGTGGTTTGCAGGGACACTACAATGAGCAGTTCTTC. Its protein product is CASGLQGHYNEQFF. The J gene is TRBJ2-1, the V gene TRBV12-5, with D possibly being TRBD1 (6 bases). Germline values: CDR1 LGHNT, CDR2 FRNRAP. The V end was cut by 2 bases, the J end by 3 bases, with 8 bases between. CDR3 length: 14 amino acids.

This chain connects TRBV11-2 to TRBJ1-4; 9 positions match TRBD1. CDR1 and CDR2 from the germline V gene are SGHAT and FQNNGV. The CDR3 sequence is 17 residues long. J lost 9 bases, V lost 0 bases, and 11 bases had no gene match. This CDR3 reads CASSLDLFGTGLQKLFF. CDR3 in DNA: TGTGCCAGCAGCTTAGATCTCTTCGGGACAGGGTTACAAAAACTGTTTTTT.

The genes are TRBV6-1 and TRBJ2-7; D unresolved. The CDR3 runs to 13 residues. Looked up from germline, CDR1 is MNHNS and CDR2 is SASEGT. Trimming took off 1 base at V and 3 bases at J, with 7 bases between the two ends. This CDR3 is CASSEGPLYEQYF. DNA of the CDR3: TGTGCCAGCAGTGAAGGTCCCCTCTACGAGCAGTACTTC.